One and the same sample provided the 13 T cell receptor beta chains below, sequenced in a study of beta chain features in type 1 diabetes. The study reverse transcribed the entire isolated RNA, so it sequenced expressed TCRB transcripts. Only in-frame clones appear in the TCRdb table, and some are missing; sequencing was by immunoSEQ multiplex PCR. The sample consists of a few hundred thousand clones, roughly 11% of them appearing once. Input material: naive CD4+ T cells from blood. The source is a woman aged 25-40 years in good health.

This rearrangement joins TRBV7-9 to TRBJ1-2; D call uncertain. The V end was cut by 5 bases, the J end by 3 bases, with 19 bases between. The germline gives CDR1 SEHNR, CDR2 FQNEAQ (reference sequence). This CDR3 comprises 16 residues. In nucleotides, the CDR3 is TGTGCCAGCAGCCCACAAAGAGGGATTTGGGACTATGGCTACACCTTC. It encodes CASSPQRGIWDYGYTF.

The V call is TRBV28, the J call TRBJ2-2; D perhaps matches TRBD1 (5 bases). Per the germline V gene, CDR1 is MDHEN and CDR2 is SYDVKM. The CDR3 consists of 14 residues. V was pared by 2 bases and J by 3 bases, with 7 bases between. CDR3 loop: CASSLIQDTGELFF. CDR3 nucleotide sequence: TGTGCCAGCAGTTTAATACAGGACACCGGGGAGCTGTTTTTT.

The rearrangement uses TRBV30 and TRBJ1-1; 7 bases agree with TRBD1. The CDR3 runs to 13 residues. V shed 5 bases, J shed 5 bases, and the junction held 8 bases outside the gene matches. Looked up from germline, CDR1 is GTSNPN and CDR2 is SVGIG (reference sequence). The CDR3 sequence: CAWGASGGTEAFF. CDR3 sequence (DNA): TGTGCCTGGGGAGCTTCAGGGGGAACTGAAGCTTTCTTT.

This chain links TRBV7-2 with TRBJ2-7; TRBD2 is a possible D gene (5 bases). V lost 0 bases and J lost 4, with 10 bases in between. The CDR3 is 14 residues long. Germline CDR1 SGHTA, CDR2 FQGNSA. The CDR3 reads CASSLAGDLYEQYF. The CDR3 DNA reads as TGTGCCAGCAGCTTAGCGGGAGACCTGTACGAGCAGTACTTC.

CDR3 loop: CATSRDMREGGYTF. The CDR3 coding sequence is TGTGCCACCAGCAGAGATATGCGGGAGGGCGGCTACACCTTC. The V gene is TRBV15, the J gene TRBJ1-2; D uncertain. Germline CDR1 and CDR2: LNHNV and YYDKDF (reference sequence). CDR3 length: 14 residues. Trimming left V 0 bases short and J 8 bases short, with 13 bases between. Supplemented by reference TRBV15 and TRBJ1-2, the full variable domain reads DAMVIQNPRYQVTQFGKPVTLSCSQTLNHNVMYWYQQKSSQAPKLLFHYYDKDFNNEADTPDNFQSRRPNTSFCFLDIRSPGLGDTAMYLCATSRDMREGGYTFGSGTRLTVV.

The chain joins TRBV7-2 to TRBJ2-7; 7 bases agree with TRBD2. CDR1 and CDR2 from the germline V gene are SGHTA and FQGNSA. CDR3 length: 17 residues. The junction had 13 bases not matched to a gene; V was cut back by 5 bases and J by 0 bases. The CDR3 DNA reads TGTGCCAGCAGCCGCCGCCAGGGACTAAACCTCTCCTACGAGCAGTACTTC. This gives the protein CASSRRQGLNLSYEQYF.

This clone was counted between two and nine times. The chain carries TRBV4-3 and TRBJ1-4; D is uncertain. Trimming took 0 bases from V and 8 from J, leaving 13 bases between them. This CDR3 has 15 residues. Germline V lookup: CDR1 LGHNA, CDR2 YSLEER. The CDR3 region has the DNA TGCGCCAGCAGCCAAGAATCGGTGGAGTGGGAAAAACTGTTTTTT. It encodes CASSQESVEWEKLFF.

The table lists this clone with a few counts. J is TRBJ2-7 and V is TRBV28, with 7 bases matching TRBD1. The CDR3 has 12 residues. With V trimmed by 7 bases and J by 4 bases, 4 bases remained unmatched. The germline CDR1 and CDR2 sequences are MDHEN and SYDVKM. DNA for the CDR3: TGTGCCAGCACTATACAGGGGTACGAGCAGTACTTC. Translating gives CASTIQGYEQYF.

This chain links TRBV4-1 with TRBJ1-1; 12 bases line up with TRBD1. V was pared by 2 bases and J by 4 bases, with 5 bases of the junction left unmatched. Germline CDR1 MGHRA, CDR2 YSYEKL. This CDR3 is 16 amino acids long. Here the CDR3 reads CASSQRGQGALTEAFF. CDR3 DNA sequence: TGCGCCAGCAGCCAAAGGGGACAGGGGGCTCTCACTGAAGCTTTCTTT.

This chain uses TRBV5-1 with TRBJ2-6, with D possibly matching TRBD1 (5 bases). The CDR3 consists of 16 residues. Germline values: CDR1 SGHRS, CDR2 YFSETQ. V was clipped by 2 bases and J by 0 bases, with 9 bases between them. The CDR3 DNA reads TGCGCCAGCAGCTTACAGGCTAGCTCTGGGGCCAACGTCCTGACTTTC. Its protein product is CASSLQASSGANVLTF.

This chain uses TRBV5-1 with TRBJ1-5, with D perhaps TRBD1 (6 bases). Looked up from germline, CDR1 is SGHRS and CDR2 is YFSETQ. CDR3 length: 15 residues. V was clipped by 0 bases and J by 0 bases, with 7 bases between them. The CDR3 spells CASSLEGHSNQPQHF. CDR3 in DNA: TGCGCCAGCAGCTTGGAGGGACATAGCAATCAGCCCCAGCATTTT.

The gene calls are TRBV2 and TRBJ1-2; tentatively, D is TRBD1 (5 bases). The V end was cut by 7 bases, the J end by 4 bases, with 13 bases between. The CDR3 extends over 13 amino acids. CDR1 is SNHLY, CDR2 FYNNEI, per germline. CDR3 loop: CASTERGSYGYTF. The CDR3 nucleotides read TGTGCCAGCACCGAGCGGGGGAGCTATGGCTACACCTTC.

This clone occurred a few times. This rearrangement joins TRBV23-1 to TRBJ2-2, with 9 nucleotides matching TRBD1. TRBV23-1 is an ORF for which the function is uncertain. Trimming at V came to 4 bases and at J to 4 bases, leaving 4 bases not matched to a gene. This CDR3 is 15 amino acids long. Written as DNA, the CDR3 is TGCGCCAGCAGTCGCCGGGACAGGGCCACCGGGGAGCTGTTTTTT. Its protein is CASSRRDRATGELFF.